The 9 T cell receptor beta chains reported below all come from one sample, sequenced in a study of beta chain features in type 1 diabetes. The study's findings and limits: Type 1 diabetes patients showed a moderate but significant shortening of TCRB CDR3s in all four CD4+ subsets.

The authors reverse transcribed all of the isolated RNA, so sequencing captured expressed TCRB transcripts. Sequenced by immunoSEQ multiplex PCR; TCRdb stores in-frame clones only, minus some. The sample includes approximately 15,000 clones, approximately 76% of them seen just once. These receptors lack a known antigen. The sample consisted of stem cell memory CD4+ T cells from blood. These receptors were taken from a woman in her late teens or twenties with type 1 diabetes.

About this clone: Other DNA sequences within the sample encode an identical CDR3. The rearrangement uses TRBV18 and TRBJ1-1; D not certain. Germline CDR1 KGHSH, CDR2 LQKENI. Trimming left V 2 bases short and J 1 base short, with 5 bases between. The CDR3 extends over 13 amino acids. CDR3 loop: CASSPGQNTEAFF. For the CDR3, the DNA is TGTGCCAGCTCACCAGGGCAGAACACTGAAGCTTTCTTT.

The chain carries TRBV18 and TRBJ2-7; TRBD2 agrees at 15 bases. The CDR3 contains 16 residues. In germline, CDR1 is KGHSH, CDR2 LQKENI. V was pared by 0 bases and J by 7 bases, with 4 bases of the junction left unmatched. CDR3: CASSPPGLAGGREQYF. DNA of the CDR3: TGTGCCAGCTCACCACCTGGACTAGCGGGAGGGCGTGAGCAGTACTTC.

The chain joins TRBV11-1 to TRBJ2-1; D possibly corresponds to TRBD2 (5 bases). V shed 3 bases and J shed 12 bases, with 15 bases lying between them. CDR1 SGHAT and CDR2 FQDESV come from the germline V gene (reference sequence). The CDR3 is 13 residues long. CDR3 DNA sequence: TGTGCCAGCAGCTTCTTCGGCGGGTGGGCGCAGTTCTTC. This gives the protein CASSFFGGWAQFF.

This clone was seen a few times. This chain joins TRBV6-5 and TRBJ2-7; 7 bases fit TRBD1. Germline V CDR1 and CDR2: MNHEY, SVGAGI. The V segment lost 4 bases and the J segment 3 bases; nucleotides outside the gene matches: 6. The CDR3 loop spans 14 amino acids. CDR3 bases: TGTGCCAGCAGTTCCCGGACAGGCTTCTACGAGCAGTACTTC. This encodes CASSSRTGFYEQYF.

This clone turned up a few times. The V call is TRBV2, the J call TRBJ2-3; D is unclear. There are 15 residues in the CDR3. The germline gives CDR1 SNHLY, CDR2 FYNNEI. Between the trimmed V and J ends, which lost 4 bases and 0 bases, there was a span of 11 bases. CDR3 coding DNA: TGTGCCAGCAGTGGATACATGTCTAGCACAGATACGCAGTATTTT. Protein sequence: CASSGYMSSTDTQYF.

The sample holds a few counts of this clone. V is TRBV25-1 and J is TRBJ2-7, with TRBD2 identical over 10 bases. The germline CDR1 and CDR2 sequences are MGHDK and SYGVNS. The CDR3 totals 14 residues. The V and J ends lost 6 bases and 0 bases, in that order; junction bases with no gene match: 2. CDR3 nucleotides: TGTGCCAGCAGGGCTAGCGGGAGCTCCTACGAGCAGTACTTC. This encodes CASRASGSSYEQYF.

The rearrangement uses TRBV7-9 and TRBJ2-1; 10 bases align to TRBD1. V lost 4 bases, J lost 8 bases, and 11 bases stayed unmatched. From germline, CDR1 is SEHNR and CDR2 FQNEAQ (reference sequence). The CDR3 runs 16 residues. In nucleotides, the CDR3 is TGTGCCAGCAGCTCTACGCCCGGGACAGGGGCCTATGAGCAGTTCTTC. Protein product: CASSSTPGTGAYEQFF.

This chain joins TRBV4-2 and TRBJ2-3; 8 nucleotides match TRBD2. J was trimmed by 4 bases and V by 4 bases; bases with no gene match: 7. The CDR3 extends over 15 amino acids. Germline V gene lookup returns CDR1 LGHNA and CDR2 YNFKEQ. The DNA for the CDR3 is TGTGCCAGCAGCCGCGGACTAGCTCGAGCAGATACGCAGTATTTT. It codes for CASSRGLARADTQYF.

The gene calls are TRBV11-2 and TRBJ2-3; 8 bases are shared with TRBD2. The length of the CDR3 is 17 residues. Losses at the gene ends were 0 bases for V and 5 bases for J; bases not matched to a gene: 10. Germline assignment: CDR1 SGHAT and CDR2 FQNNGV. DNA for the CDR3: TGTGCCAGCAGCTTAGATCAGGGAGCGGGAGAGGGAGATACGCAGTATTTT. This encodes CASSLDQGAGEGDTQYF.